Sequencing of this TCR beta chain was carried out in a study of lymphopenia after photon versus proton radiotherapy. Regarding the study as a whole: A bigger post-nadir fall in TCR diversity correlated inversely with survival time in deceased patients. Photon-treated patients lost naive T cells and TCR diversity; proton-treated stayed stable. Oligoclonal CD8+ Temra expansion after nadir drove photon patients' diversity drop.

Libraries were prepared by immunoSEQ multiplex PCR; TCRdb keeps only in-frame clonotypes and omits some of them. The repertoire has about 30,000 clones, approximately 95% of them found once; the top ten carry around 0.72%. V shed 5 bases and J shed 11 bases, with 19 bases lying between them. Germline assignment: CDR1 LNHDA and CDR2 SQIVND (reference sequence). The CDR3 is 15 amino acids. As to this clone: Its target is unknown.

This chain joins TRBV19 and TRBJ1-6, with a tentative D call TRBD1 (5 bases). The starting material was peripheral blood, obtained from a patient treated with photon-based radiotherapy. The sequence was obtained from a woman aged 45-59 years with cholangiocarcinoma. The CDR3 DNA sequence: TGTGCCAGTAGTTTACTTAAGGAGGGGTTCCCACCCCTCCACTTT. Protein: CASSLLKEGFPPLHF. The full variable domain, in which reference TRBV19 and TRBJ1-6 provide the parts outside the CDR3, is DGGITQSPKYLFRKEGQNVTLSCEQNLNHDAMYWYRQDPGQGLRLIYYSQIVNDFQKGDIAEGYSVSREKKESFPLTVTSAQKNPTAFYLCASSLLKEGFPPLHFGNGTRLTVT.